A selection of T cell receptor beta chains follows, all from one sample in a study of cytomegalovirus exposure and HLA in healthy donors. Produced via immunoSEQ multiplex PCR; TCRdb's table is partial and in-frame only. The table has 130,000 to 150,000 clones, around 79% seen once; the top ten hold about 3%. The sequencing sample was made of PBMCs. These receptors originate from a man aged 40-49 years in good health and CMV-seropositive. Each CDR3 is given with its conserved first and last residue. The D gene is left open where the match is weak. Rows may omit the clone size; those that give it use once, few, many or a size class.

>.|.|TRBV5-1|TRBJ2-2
TGCGCCAGCAGCTTGTCCAGGGGTGGCACCGGGGAGCTGTTTTTT
CASSLSRGGTGELFF
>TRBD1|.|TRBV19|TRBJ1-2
TGTGCCAGTAGTAGGACAGGGGGTATCAACTATGGCTACACCTTC
CASSRTGGINYGYTF
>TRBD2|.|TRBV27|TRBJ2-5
TGTGCCAGCAGTCCAACGGGGGGACTAGCGGGAGACGGAGAGACCCAGTACTTC
CASSPTGGLAGDGETQYF
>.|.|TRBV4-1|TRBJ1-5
TGCGCCAGCAGCCAGGGCAGAAGCAATCAGCCCCAGCATTTT
CASSQGRSNQPQHF
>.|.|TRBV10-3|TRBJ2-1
TGTGCCATCAGTGGGGCGGGCCCCTACAATGAGCAGTTCTTC
CAISGAGPYNEQFF
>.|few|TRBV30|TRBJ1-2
TGTGCCTCAGACAGGAGAACCTATGGCTACACCTTC
CASDRRTYGYTF
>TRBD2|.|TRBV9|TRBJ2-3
TGTGCCAGCAGCCCGGCGACTAGCGGGAGCTACACAGATACGCAGTATTTT
CASSPATSGSYTDTQYF
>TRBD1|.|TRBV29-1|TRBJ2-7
TGCAGCGTTAGGGGGGACAGGGGAGTAGGCGAGCAGTACTTC
CSVRGDRGVGEQYF
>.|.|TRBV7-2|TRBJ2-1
TGTGCCAGCAGCCTAGCGCCTAGCGAGCAGTTCTTC
CASSLAPSEQFF
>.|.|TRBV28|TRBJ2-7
TGTGCCAGCAGTACCCCCAGTGGGCGGGCCTACGAGCAGTACTTC
CASSTPSGRAYEQYF
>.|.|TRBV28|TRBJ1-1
TGTGCCAGCAGTTCCCCCGCCGACAGGAGGTACACTGAAGCTTTCTTT
CASSSPADRRYTEAFF
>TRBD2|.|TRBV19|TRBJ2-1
TGTGCCGGTAGACGACTAGCGGAATACAATGAGCAGTTCTTC
CAGRRLAEYNEQFF
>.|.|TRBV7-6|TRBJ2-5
TGTGCCAGCAGTCAAATGACAGGCCCTCAAGAGACCCAGTACTTC
CASSQMTGPQETQYF
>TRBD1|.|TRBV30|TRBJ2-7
TGTGCCTGGGGGAACCGGGACAGGGCGGTCTACGAGCAGTACTTC
CAWGNRDRAVYEQYF
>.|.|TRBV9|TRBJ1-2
TGTGCCAGCAGCGTACATGGAGGACCGGGCTACACCTTC
CASSVHGGPGYTF
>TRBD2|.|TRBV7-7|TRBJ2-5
TGTGCCAGCAGCTTAGCGGGGGCGGGGGGCGGCGAGACCCAGTACTTC
CASSLAGAGGGETQYF
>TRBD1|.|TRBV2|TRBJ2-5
TGTGCCAGCAGCCGGGACAGGGGAGAGACCCAGTACTTC
CASSRDRGETQYF
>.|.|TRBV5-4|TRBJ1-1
TGTGCCAGCAGCTTGGAGCCGGGATGGAACACTGAAGCTTTCTTT
CASSLEPGWNTEAFF
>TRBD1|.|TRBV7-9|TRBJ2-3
TGTTCCGGCAGCTTAGCGCTCGACAGGGGGCGAACAGATACGCAGTATTTT
CSGSLALDRGRTDTQYF
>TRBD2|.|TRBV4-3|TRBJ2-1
TGCGCCAGCAGCCATCCAACTACTAGCGGGGTCTACAATGAGCAGTTCTTC
CASSHPTTSGVYNEQFF
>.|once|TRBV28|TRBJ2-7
TGTGCCAGCAGTTATAGTAGCTCCTACGAGCAGTACTTC
CASSYSSSYEQYF
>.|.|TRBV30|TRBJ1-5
TGTGCCTGGGGTACAGGGCGCTGGCAGCCCCAGCATTTT
CAWGTGRWQPQHF
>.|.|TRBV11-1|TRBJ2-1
TGTGCCAGCAGCTCGGACAGACAACGGTACAATGAGCAGTTCTTC
CASSSDRQRYNEQFF
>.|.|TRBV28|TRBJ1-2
TGTGCCAGCAGAACGACACCTAACTATGGCTACACCTTC
CASRTTPNYGYTF
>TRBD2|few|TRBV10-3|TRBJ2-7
TGTGCCATCAGGGGCGGGAGCTCTATTAATTACGAGCAGTACTTC
CAIRGGSSINYEQYF
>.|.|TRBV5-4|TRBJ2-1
TGTGCCAGCAGCTTCCCTAGAGGTAATGAGCAGTTCTTC
CASSFPRGNEQFF
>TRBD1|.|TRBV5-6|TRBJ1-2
TGTGCCAGCAGCGGGGGACAGGGGGCAGGCTACACCTTC
CASSGGQGAGYTF
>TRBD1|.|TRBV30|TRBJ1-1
TGTGCCTGGAGTGCAAAGCTTCAGGGGGTAAGAACTGAAGCTTTCTTT
CAWSAKLQGVRTEAFF
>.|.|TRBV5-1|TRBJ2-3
TGCGCCAGCAGCTTTGGGGATCGGGGAAGCACAGATACGCAGTATTTT
CASSFGDRGSTDTQYF
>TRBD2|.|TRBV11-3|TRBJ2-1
TGTGCCAGCAGCTTAGGTAGCGGGAGTCCGTATGAGCAGTTCTTC
CASSLGSGSPYEQFF
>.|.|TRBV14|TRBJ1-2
TGTGCCAGCAGCCAAGGGGGGGATGGCTACACCTTC
CASSQGGDGYTF
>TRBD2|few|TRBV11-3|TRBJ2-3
TGTGCCAGCAGCTTTGGAGCACTAGCGACAGATACGCAGTATTTT
CASSFGALATDTQYF
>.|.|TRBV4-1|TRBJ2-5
TGCGCCAGCAGCTCATTCCTTGAGAAGACCCAGTACTTC
CASSSFLEKTQYF
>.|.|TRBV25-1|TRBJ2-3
TGTGCCAGCAGTGCCTCGGACTCGACAGATACGCAGTATTTT
CASSASDSTDTQYF
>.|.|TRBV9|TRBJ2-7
TGTGCCAGCAGCGCGCAGCCCGAAACTATCTACGAGCAGTACTTC
CASSAQPETIYEQYF
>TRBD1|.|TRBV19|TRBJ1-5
TGTGCCGCCGGACAGGGGAGCAATCAGCCCCAGCATTTT
CAAGQGSNQPQHF
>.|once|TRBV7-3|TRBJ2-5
TGTGCCAGCAGCTTAACCACAGGGGAGACCCAGTACTTC
CASSLTTGETQYF
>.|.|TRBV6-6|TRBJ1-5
TGTGCCAGCAGTCCGGCGGCGGGCAATCAGCCCCAGCATTTT
CASSPAAGNQPQHF
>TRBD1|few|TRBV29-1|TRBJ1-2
TGCAGCGTTGAAACAGGGGGCAGTGGCTACACCTTC
CSVETGGSGYTF
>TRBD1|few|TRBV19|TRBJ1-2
TGTGCCAGTCGACTACCGGGACAGGGGGGCTATGGCTACACCTTC
CASRLPGQGGYGYTF
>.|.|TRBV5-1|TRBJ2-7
TGCGCCAGCAGCCGGGGGAGGGGGGCCCTCCGGGAGCAGTACTTC
CASSRGRGALREQYF
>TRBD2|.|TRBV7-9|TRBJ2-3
TGTTCCGGATCTAGCGGGAGGTCCTCTTATAGCACAGATACGCAGTATTTT
CSGSSGRSSYSTDTQYF
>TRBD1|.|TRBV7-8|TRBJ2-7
TGTGCCAGCAGCTTAACGATCGGACAGGGGAAATCCTACGAGCAGTACTTC
CASSLTIGQGKSYEQYF
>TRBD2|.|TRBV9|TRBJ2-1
TGTGCCAGCAGCGTAGTGTCGCGGGGGGGTGCCAATGAGCAGTTCTTC
CASSVVSRGGANEQFF
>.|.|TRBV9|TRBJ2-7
TGTGCCAGCAGCGTTTCGCGGGACAGATTCCACGAGCAGTACTTC
CASSVSRDRFHEQYF
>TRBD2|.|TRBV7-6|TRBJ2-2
TGTGCCAGCAGCTTAATTGGCTCGGGGGGCACCGGGGAGCTGTTTTTT
CASSLIGSGGTGELFF
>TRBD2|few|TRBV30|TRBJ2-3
TGTGCCTGGAGCGGGACTAGCGGGAACACAGATACGCAGTATTTT
CAWSGTSGNTDTQYF
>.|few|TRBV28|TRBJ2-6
TGTGCCAGCAGCCGGTCAGGGATTTCCGGGGCCAACGTCCTGACTTTC
CASSRSGISGANVLTF
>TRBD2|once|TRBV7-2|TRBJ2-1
TGTGCCAGCAGCCCCGGGGGGGGCAGCACCTACAATGAGCAGTTCTTC
CASSPGGGSTYNEQFF